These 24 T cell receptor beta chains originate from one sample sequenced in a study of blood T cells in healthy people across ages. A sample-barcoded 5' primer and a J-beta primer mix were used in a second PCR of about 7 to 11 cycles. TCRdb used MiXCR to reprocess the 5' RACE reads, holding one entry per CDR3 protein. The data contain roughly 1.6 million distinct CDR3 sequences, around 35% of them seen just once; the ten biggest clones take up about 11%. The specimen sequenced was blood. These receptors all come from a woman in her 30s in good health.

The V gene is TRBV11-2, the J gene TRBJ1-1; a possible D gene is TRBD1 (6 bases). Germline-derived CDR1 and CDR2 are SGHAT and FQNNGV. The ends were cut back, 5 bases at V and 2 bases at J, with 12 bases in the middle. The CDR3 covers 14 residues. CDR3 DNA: TGTGCCAGCAGCCACCGGACAGCCAACACTGAAGCTTTCTTT. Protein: CASSHRTANTEAFF.

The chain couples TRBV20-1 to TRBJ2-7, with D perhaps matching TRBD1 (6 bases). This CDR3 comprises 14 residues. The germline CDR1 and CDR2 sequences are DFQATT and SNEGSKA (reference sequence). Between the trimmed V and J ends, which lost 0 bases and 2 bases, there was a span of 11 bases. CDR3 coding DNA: TGCAGTGCTAGAGATCCGGGGACAACCTACGAGCAGTACTTC. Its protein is CSARDPGTTYEQYF.

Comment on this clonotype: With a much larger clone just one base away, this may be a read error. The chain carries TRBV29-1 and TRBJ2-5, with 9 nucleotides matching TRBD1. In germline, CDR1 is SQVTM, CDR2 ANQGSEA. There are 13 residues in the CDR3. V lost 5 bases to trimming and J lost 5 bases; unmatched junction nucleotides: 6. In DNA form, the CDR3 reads TGCAGCGTTCGACAGGGGGGAGTGGAGACCCAGTACTTC. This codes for CSVRQGGVETQYF.

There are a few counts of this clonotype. This CDR3 reads CASSRQINYGYTF. In nucleotides, the CDR3 is TGTGCCAGCAGCAGACAGATTAACTATGGCTACACCTTC. The rearrangement uses TRBV3-1 and TRBJ1-2; TRBD1 is a possible D gene (5 bases). CDR3 length: 13 amino acids. Germline loops: CDR1 LGHDT, CDR2 YNNKEL (reference sequence). Deletions cut 5 bases from V and 1 base from J, with 8 bases between.

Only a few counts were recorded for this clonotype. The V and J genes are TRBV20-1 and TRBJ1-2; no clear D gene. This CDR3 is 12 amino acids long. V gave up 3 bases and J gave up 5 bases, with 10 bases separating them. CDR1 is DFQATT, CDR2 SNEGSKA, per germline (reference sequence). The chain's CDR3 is CSASPGEYGYTF. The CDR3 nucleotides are TGCAGTGCTAGCCCCGGGGAGTATGGCTACACCTTC.

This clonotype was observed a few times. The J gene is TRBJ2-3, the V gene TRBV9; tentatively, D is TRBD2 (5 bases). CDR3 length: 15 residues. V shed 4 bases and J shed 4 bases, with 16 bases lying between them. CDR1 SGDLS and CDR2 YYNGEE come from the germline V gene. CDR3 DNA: TGTGCCAGCAGCCCTGACTCAAGCGGACCAGATACGCAGTATTTT. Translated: CASSPDSSGPDTQYF. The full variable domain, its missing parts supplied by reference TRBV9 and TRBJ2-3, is DSGVTQTPKHLITATGQRVTLRCSPRSGDLSVYWYQQSLDQGLQFLIQYYNGEERAKGNILERFSAQQFPDLHSELNLSSLELGDSALYFCASSPDSSGPDTQYFGPGTRLTVL.

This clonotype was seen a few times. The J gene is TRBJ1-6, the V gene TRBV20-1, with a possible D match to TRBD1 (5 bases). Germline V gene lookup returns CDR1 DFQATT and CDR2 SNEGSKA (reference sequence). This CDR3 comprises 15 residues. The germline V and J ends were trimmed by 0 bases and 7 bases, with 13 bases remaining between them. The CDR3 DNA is TGCAGTGCTAGAGAACAGGCCCTGCGGAATTCACCCCTCCACTTT. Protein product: CSAREQALRNSPLHF.

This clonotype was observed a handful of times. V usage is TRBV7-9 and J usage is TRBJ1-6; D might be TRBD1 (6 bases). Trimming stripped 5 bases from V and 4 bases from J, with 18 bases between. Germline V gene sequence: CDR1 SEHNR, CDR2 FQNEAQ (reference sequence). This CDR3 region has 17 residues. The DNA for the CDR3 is TGTGCCAGCAGCAAGGGGGATCCCCGGGGATATAATTCACCCCTCCACTTT. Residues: CASSKGDPRGYNSPLHF.

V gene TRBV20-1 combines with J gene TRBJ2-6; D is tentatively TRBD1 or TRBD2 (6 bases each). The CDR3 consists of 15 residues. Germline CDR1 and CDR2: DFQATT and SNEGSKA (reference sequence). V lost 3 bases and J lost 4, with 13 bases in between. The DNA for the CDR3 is TGCAGTGCTAGGGGGGGACAACTGGGGGCCAACGTCCTGACTTTC. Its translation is CSARGGQLGANVLTF.

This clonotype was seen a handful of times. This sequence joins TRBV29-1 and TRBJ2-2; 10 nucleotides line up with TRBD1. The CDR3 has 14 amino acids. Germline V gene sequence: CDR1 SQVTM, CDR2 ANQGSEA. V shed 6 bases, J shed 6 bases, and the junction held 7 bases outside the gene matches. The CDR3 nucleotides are TGCAGCGTAGTGACAGGGGGCCCCGCCGGGGAGCTGTTTTTT. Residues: CSVVTGGPAGELFF.

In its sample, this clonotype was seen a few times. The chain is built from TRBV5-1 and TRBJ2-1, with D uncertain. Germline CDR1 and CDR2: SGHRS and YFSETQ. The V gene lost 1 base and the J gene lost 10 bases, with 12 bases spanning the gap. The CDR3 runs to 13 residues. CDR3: CASSLPRVEEQFF. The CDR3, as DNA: TGCGCCAGCAGCTTGCCCCGTGTCGAGGAGCAGTTCTTC. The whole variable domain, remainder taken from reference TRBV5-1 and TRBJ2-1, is KAGVTQTPRYLIKTRGQQVTLSCSPISGHRSVSWYQQTPGQGLQFLFEYFSETQRNKGNFPGRFSGRQFSNSRSEMNVSTLELGDSALYLCASSLPRVEEQFFGPGTRLTVL.

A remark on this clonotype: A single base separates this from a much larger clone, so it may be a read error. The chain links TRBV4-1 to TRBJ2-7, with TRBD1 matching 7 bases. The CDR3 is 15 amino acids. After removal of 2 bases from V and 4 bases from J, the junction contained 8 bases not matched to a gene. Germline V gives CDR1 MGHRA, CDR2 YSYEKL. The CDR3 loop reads CASSQPGQRVYEQYF. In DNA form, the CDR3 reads TGCGCCAGCAGCCAACCGGGACAGAGGGTTTACGAGCAGTACTTC.

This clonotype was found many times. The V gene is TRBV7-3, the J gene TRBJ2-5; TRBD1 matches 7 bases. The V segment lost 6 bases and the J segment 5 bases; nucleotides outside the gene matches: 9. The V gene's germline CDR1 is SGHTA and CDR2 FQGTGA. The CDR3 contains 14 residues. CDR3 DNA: TGTGCCAGCAGTTTCACAGGGGTCGGGGAGACCCAGTACTTC. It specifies CASSFTGVGETQYF.

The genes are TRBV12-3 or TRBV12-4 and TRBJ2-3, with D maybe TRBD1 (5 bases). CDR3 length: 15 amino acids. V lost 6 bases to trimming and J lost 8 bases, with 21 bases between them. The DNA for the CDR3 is TGTGCCAGCAGGCCGGACACTCCGGAGTCGGGTACGCAGTATTTT. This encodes CASRPDTPESGTQYF.

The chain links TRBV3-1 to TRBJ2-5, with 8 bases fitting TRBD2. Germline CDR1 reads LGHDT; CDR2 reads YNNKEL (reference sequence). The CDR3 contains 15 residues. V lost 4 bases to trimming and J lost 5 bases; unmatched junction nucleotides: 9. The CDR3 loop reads CASSPSGGRGETQYF. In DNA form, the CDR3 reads TGTGCCAGCAGCCCGAGCGGGGGTCGAGGGGAGACCCAGTACTTC.

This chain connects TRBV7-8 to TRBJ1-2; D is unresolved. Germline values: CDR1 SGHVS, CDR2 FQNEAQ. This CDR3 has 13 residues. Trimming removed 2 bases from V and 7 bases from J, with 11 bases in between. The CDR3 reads CASSLYGEGGYTF. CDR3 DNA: TGTGCCAGCAGCTTATATGGAGAAGGTGGCTACACCTTC.

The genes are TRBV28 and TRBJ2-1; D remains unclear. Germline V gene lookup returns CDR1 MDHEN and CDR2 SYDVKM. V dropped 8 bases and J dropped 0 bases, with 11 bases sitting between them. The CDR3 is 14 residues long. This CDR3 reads CASLGISSYNEQFF. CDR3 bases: TGTGCCAGCTTAGGGATATCCTCCTACAATGAGCAGTTCTTC.

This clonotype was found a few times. The CDR3 protein is CAIRTGGGEDTEAFF. In DNA, the CDR3 is TGTGCCATTCGGACTGGCGGGGGCGAAGACACTGAAGCTTTCTTT. The V gene is TRBV10-3, the J gene TRBJ1-1; a weak D match, TRBD1 (6 bases). The CDR3 has 15 residues. Trimming took off 9 bases at V and 3 bases at J, with 20 bases between the two ends. Germline V gene sequence: CDR1 ENHRY, CDR2 SYGVKD.

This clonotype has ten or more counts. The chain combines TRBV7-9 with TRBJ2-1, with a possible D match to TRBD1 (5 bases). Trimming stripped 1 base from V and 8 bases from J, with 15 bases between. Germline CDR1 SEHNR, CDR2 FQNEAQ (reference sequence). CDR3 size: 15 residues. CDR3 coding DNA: TGTGCCAGCAGCTTAGATGGTAGCCTCAGGGATGAGCAGTTCTTC. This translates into CASSLDGSLRDEQFF.

The CDR3 loop is CSAGTSAYTDTQYF. The DNA for the CDR3 is TGCAGTGCTGGCACTAGCGCCTACACAGATACGCAGTATTTT. The V and J genes are TRBV20-1 and TRBJ2-3, with 7 positions matching TRBD2. CDR1 is DFQATT, CDR2 SNEGSKA, per germline (reference sequence). With 5 bases clipped from V and 2 bases from J, the junction kept 7 bases outside the gene matches. This CDR3 region has 14 residues.

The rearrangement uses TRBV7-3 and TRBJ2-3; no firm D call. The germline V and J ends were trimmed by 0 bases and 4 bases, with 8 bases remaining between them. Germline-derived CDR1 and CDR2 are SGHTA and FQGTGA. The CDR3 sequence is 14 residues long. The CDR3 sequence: CASSLTSFSDTQYF. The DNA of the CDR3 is TGTGCCAGCAGCTTAACAAGTTTTTCAGATACGCAGTATTTT.

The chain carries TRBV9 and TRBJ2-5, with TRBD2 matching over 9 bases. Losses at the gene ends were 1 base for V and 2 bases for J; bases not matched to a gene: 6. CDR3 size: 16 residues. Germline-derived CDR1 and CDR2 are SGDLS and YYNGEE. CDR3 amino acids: CASSVRRGGVQETQYF. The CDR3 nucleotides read TGTGCCAGCAGCGTAAGGCGGGGGGGCGTACAAGAGACCCAGTACTTC.

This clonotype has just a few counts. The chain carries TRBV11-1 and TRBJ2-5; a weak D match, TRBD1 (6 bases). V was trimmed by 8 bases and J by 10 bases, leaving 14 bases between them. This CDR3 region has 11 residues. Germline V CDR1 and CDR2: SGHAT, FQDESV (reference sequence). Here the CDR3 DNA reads TGTGCCAGCTCGACAGGTCAAGTCCAGTACTTC. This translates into CASSTGQVQYF.

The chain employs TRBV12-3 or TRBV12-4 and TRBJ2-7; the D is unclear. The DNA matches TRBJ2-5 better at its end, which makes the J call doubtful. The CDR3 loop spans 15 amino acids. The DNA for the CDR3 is TGTGCCAGCTCACCTTTGCCCTCCCACAAGGAGACCCAGTACTTC. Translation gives CASSPLPSHKETQYF.